The sequence of this T cell receptor beta chain was determined in a study of OX40 agonist ivuxolimab in advanced cancers. Turning to the study itself: Previous treatment with anti-PD-1, anti-PD-L1 or anti-CTLA-4 therapy was allowed; roughly 40% had received some.

The study, taken as a whole, reports: Expanded clones were, on average, more numerous among CD8+ T cells than CD4+. The CD4+ and CD8+ T cells in the blood had expanded clonally by week 6 at 0.1 to 3.0 mg/kg. Antigen specificity of clonally expanded peripheral T cells was not established.

Worth noting for this clone: The antigen remains undetermined.

V lost 0 bases to trimming and J lost 3 bases, with 13 bases between them. CDR3 length: 15 amino acids. Produced via immunoSEQ multiplex PCR; TCRdb's table is partial and in-frame only. The table records approximately 89,000 clones, approximately 91% of them present only once. The chain uses TRBV5-3 and TRBJ2-7, with TRBD1 as a possible D gene (6 bases). TRBV5-3 counts as an open reading frame of uncertain function. This sequence originates from an adult with an advanced solid tumor such as melanoma, head and neck, liver or kidney cancer. Here the sequenced sample was CD4+ or CD8+ T cells sorted from blood, taken in a trial of the OX40 agonist ivuxolimab. CDR3: CARSLVAGVLYEQYF. The CDR3 DNA follows: TGTGCCAGAAGCTTGGTAGCAGGGGTCCTCTACGAGCAGTACTTC.